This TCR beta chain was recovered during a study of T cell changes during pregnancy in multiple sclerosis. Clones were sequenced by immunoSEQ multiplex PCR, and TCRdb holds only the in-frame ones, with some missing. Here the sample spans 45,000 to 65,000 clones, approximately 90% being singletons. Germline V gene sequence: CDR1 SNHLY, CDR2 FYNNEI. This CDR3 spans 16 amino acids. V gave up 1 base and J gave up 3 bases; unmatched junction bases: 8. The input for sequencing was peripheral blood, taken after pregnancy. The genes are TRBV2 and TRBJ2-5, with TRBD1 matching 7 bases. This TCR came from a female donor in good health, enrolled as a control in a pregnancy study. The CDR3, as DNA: TGTGCCAGCAGTGAAGAAGGGGGCTACTTCAAAGAGACCCAGTACTTC. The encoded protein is CASSEEGGYFKETQYF.